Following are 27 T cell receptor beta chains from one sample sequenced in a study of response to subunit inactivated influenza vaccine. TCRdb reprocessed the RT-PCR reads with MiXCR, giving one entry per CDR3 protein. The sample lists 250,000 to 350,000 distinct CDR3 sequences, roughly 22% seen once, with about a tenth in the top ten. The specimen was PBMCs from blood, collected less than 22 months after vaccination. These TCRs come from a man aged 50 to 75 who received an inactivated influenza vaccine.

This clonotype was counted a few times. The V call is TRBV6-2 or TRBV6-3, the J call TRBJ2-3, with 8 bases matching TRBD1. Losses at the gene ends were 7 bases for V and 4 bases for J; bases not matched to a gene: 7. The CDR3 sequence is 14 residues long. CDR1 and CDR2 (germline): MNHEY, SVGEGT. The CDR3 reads CASNDRGGSDTQYF. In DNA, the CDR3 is TGTGCCAGCAACGACAGGGGTGGATCAGATACGCAGTATTTT.

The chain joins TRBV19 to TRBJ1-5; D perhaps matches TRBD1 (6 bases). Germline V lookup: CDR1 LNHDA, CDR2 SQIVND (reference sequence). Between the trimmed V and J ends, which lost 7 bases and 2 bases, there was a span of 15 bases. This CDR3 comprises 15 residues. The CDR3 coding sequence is TGTGCCAGTACGCAAGGGGGTAACGGCAATCAGCCCCAGCATTTT. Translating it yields CASTQGGNGNQPQHF.

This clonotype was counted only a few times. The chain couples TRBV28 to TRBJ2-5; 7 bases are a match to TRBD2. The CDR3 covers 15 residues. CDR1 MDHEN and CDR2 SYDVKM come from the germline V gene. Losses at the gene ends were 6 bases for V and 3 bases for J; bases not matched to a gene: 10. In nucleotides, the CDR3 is TGTGCCAGCAGACTACCCCCGGGGGGAGAAGAGACCCAGTACTTC. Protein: CASRLPPGGEETQYF.

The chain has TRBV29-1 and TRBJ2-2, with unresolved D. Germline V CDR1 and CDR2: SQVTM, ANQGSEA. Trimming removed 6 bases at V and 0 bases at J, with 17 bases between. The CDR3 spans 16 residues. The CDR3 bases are TGCAGCGTCATAATTACGGCCAGATCGAACACCGGGGAGCTGTTTTTT. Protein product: CSVIITARSNTGELFF.

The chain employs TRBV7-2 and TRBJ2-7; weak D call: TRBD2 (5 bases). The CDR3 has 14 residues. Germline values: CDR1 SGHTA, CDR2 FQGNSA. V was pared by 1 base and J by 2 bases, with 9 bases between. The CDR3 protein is CASSLVAGTYEQYF. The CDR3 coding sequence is TGTGCCAGCAGCTTAGTGGCGGGTACCTACGAGCAGTACTTC.

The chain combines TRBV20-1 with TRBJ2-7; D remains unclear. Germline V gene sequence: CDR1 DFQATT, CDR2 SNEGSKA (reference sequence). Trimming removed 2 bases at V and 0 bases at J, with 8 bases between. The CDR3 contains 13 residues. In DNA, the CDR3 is TGCAGTGCTAGAAGCGTCTCCTCCTACGAGCAGTACTTC. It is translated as CSARSVSSYEQYF.

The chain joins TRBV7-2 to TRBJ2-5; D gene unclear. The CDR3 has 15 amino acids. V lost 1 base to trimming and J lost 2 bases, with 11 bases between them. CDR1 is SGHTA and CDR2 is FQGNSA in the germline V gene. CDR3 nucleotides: TGTGCCAGCAGCTTAGGGTTCCCTGGGCAAGAGACCCAGTACTTC. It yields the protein CASSLGFPGQETQYF.

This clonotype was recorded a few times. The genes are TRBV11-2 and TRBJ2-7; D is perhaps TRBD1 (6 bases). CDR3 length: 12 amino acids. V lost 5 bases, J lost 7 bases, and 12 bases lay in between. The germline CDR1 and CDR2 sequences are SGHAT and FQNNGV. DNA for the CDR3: TGTGCCAGCAGCCTGCAGGGGTGGGAGCAGTACTTC. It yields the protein CASSLQGWEQYF.

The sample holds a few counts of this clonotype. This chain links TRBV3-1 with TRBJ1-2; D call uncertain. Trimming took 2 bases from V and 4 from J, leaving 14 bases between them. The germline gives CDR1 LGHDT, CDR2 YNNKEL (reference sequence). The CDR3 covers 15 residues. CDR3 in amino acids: CASSQPRQAPYGYTF. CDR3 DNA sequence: TGTGCCAGCAGCCAACCCAGGCAGGCCCCCTATGGCTACACCTTC.

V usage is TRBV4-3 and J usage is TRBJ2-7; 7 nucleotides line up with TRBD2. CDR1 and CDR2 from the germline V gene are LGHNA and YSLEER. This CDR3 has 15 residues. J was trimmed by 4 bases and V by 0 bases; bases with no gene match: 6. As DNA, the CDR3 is TGCGCCAGCAGCCAAGATCACTGGGGGGGGTACGAGCAGTACTTC. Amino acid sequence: CASSQDHWGGYEQYF.

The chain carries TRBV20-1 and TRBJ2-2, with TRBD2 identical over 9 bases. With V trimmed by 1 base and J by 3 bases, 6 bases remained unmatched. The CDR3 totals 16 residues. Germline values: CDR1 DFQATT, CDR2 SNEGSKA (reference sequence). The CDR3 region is CSARAPQRGDTGELFF. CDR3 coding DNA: TGCAGTGCTAGAGCCCCCCAGCGGGGGGACACCGGGGAGCTGTTTTTT.

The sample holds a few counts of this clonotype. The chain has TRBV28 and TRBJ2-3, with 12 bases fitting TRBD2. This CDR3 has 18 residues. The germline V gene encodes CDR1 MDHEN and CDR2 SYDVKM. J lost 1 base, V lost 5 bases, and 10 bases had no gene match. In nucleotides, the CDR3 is TGTGCCAGCAGTACGCCTAGCGGGGGGGCCTTTGGCACAGATACGCAGTATTTT. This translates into CASSTPSGGAFGTDTQYF.

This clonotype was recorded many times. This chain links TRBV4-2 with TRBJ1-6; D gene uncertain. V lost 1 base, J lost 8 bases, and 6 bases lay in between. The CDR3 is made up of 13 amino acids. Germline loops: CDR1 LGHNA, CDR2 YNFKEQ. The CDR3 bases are TGTGCCAGCAGCCAAGGGTGGGATTCACCCCTCCACTTT. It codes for CASSQGWDSPLHF.

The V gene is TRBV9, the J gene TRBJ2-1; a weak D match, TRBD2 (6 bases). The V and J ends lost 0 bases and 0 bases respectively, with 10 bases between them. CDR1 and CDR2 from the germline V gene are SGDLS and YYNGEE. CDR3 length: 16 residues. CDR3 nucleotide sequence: TGTGCCAGCAGCGTAGTAAGCGGGCCCTCCTACAATGAGCAGTTCTTC. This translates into CASSVVSGPSYNEQFF. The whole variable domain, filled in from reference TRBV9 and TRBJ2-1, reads DSGVTQTPKHLITATGQRVTLRCSPRSGDLSVYWYQQSLDQGLQFLIQYYNGEERAKGNILERFSAQQFPDLHSELNLSSLELGDSALYFCASSVVSGPSYNEQFFGPGTRLTVL.

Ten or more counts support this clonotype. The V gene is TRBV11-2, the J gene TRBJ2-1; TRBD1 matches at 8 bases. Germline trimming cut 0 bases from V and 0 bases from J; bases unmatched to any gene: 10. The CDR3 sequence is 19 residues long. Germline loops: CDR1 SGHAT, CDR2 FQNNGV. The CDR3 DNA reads TGTGCCAGCAGCTTAGATGCGTCAGGGGGCATAAGCTCCTACAATGAGCAGTTCTTC. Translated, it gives CASSLDASGGISSYNEQFF.

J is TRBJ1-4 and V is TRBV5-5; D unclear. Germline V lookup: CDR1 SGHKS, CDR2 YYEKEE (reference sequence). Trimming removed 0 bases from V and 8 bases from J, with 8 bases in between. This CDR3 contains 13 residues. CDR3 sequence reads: CASSLAFTEKLFF. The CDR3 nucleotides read TGTGCCAGCAGCTTGGCCTTCACGGAAAAACTGTTTTTT.

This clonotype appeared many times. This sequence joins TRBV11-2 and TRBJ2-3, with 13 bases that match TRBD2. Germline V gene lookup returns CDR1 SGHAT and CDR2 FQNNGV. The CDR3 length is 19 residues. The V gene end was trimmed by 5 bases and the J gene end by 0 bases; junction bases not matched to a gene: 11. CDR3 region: CASSPTSGGLRFSTDTQYF. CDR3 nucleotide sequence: TGTGCCAGCAGCCCGACTAGCGGGGGGCTTAGATTCAGCACAGATACGCAGTATTTT.

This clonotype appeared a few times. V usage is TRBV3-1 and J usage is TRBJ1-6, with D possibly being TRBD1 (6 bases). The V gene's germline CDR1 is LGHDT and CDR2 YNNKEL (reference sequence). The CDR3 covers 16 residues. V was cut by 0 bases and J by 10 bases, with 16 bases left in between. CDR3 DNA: TGTGCCAGCAGCCAAGATTCCGGGGGCATATGGTCACCCCTCCACTTT. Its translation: CASSQDSGGIWSPLHF.

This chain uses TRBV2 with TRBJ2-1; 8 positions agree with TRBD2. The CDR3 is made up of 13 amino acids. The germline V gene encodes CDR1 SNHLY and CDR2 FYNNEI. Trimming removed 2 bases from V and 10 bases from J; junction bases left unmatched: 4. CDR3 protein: CASSELKRGEQFF. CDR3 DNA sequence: TGTGCCAGCAGTGAATTGAAGCGGGGGGAGCAGTTCTTC.

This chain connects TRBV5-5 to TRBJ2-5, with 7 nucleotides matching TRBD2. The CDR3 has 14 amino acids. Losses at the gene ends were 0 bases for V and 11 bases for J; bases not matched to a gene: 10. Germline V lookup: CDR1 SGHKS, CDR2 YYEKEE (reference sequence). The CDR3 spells CASSLARGTGGQYF. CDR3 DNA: TGTGCCAGCAGCTTGGCCAGAGGGACGGGGGGTCAGTACTTC.

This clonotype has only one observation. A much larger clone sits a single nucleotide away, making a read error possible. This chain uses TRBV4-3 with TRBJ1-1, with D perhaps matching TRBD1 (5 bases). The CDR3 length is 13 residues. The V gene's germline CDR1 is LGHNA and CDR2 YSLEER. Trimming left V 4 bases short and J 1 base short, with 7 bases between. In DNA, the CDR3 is TGCGCCAGCAGCCGGACATCGAACACTGAAGCTTTCTTT. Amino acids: CASSRTSNTEAFF.

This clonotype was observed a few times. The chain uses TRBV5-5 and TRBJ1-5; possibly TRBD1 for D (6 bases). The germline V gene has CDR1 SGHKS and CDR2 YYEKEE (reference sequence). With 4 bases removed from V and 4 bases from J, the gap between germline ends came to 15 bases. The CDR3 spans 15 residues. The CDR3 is CASSRTELENQPQHF. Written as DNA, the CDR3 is TGTGCCAGCAGCCGGACAGAATTAGAGAATCAGCCCCAGCATTTT. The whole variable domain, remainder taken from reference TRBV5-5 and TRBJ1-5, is DAGVTQSPTHLIKTRGQQVTLRCSPISGHKSVSWYQQVLGQGPQFIFQYYEKEERGRGNFPDRFSARQFPNYSSELNVNALLLGDSALYLCASSRTELENQPQHFGDGTRLSIL.

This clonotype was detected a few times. This chain's CDR3 is CASRGLAEADTQYF. For the CDR3, the DNA is TGTGCCAGCAGGGGACTAGCGGAGGCAGATACGCAGTATTTT. The V and J genes are TRBV6-1 and TRBJ2-3; 11 bases are shared with TRBD2. This CDR3 is built from 14 residues. The V and J ends lost 6 bases and 4 bases, in that order; junction bases with no gene match: 3. Germline V gives CDR1 MNHNS, CDR2 SASEGT.

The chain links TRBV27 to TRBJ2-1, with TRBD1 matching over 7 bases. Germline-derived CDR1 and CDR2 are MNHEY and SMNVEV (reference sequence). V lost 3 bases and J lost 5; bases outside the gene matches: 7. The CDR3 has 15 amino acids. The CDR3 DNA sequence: TGTGCCAGCAGTTTCTTAGGACAGGACCACAATGAGCAGTTCTTC. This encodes CASSFLGQDHNEQFF.

Here the CDR3 reads CATQKPRDIENIQYF. The DNA for the CDR3 is TGTGCCACCCAGAAACCGCGGGACATTGAAAACATTCAGTACTTC. The chain uses TRBV6-1 and TRBJ2-4; D tentatively reads TRBD1 or TRBD2 (6 bases each). Deletions cut 10 bases from V and 5 bases from J, with 21 bases between. The CDR3 spans 15 residues. Germline assignment: CDR1 MNHNS and CDR2 SASEGT.

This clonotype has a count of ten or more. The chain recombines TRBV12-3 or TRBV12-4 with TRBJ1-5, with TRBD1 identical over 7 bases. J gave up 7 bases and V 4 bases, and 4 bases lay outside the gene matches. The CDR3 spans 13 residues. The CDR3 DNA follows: TGTGCCAGCAGTTACAGGGGACGACAGCCCCAGCATTTT. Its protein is CASSYRGRQPQHF.

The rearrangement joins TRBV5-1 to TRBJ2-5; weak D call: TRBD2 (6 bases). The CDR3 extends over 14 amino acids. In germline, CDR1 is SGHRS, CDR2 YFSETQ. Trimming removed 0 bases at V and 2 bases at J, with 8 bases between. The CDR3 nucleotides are TGCGCCAGCAGCTTGGTTCGGGGGCAAGAGACCCAGTACTTC. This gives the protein CASSLVRGQETQYF. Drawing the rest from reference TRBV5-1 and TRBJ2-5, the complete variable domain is KAGVTQTPRYLIKTRGQQVTLSCSPISGHRSVSWYQQTPGQGLQFLFEYFSETQRNKGNFPGRFSGRQFSNSRSEMNVSTLELGDSALYLCASSLVRGQETQYFGPGTRLLVL.